This T cell receptor (beta chain) was identified in a study of vaccination and CD4 T cells after COVID-19. Once obtained from cultured CD4+ T cells, the DNA was sequenced using the Oncomine TCR Beta short-read assay. CD4+ T cells were cultured, and genomic DNA was extracted from them. TCRdb independently ran MiXCR on the PCR reads; one entry per CDR3 protein. The sample has thousands of distinct CDR3 sequences; 45% to 55% are singletons. The treatment was: roughly 10-day PBMC culture with coronavirus spike peptide pools or control peptides (ViraFEST assay). V gave up 3 bases and J gave up 5 bases, with 10 bases separating them. CDR3 length equals 13 residues. Germline CDR1 is WSHSY and CDR2 is SAAADI. With regard to this clonotype: What it binds is not known.

This rearrangement joins TRBV10-2 to TRBJ1-1, with a weak D call TRBD1 (5 bases). The sequence was obtained from a human donor who had recovered from COVID-19. Input material: CD4+ T cells from blood, cultured in vitro. The CDR3 sequence is CASSEQVLTEAFF. CDR3 DNA: TGCGCCAGCAGTGAACAGGTTTTGACTGAAGCTTTCTTT.